The 3 T cell receptor beta chains given below trace back to one sample, sequenced in a study of blood T cell repertoires in COVID-19. Here immunoSEQ multiplex PCR was the method, and the copy in TCRdb shows in-frame clones only, minus some. The sample yields around 60,000 clones, 83% seen once. Sequenced: peripheral blood. These receptors were obtained from a middle-aged man with COVID-19, enrolled during active disease.

The chain employs TRBV25-1 and TRBJ1-5; 7 bases map to TRBD1. There are 14 residues in the CDR3. The germline CDR1 and CDR2 sequences are MGHDK and SYGVNS. The trim removed 3 bases at V and 3 bases at J, leaving 2 bases unmatched. The CDR3 region is CASSEGQYNQPQHF. The CDR3 DNA reads TGTGCCAGCAGTGAGGGACAGTACAATCAGCCCCAGCATTTT.

This clone was seen only once. The genes are TRBV5-1 and TRBJ2-7; TRBD2 matches at 11 bases. The CDR3 is made up of 15 amino acids. Trimming at V came to 0 bases and at J to 3 bases, leaving 2 bases not matched to a gene. CDR1 is SGHRS and CDR2 is YFSETQ in the germline V gene. The CDR3 nucleotides are TGCGCCAGCAGCTTGGCTCTAGCGGGAGGCTACGAGCAGTACTTC. Translated: CASSLALAGGYEQYF.

The chain combines TRBV29-1 with TRBJ1-4; TRBD1 matches at 8 bases. This CDR3 comprises 14 residues. Per the germline V gene, CDR1 is SQVTM and CDR2 is ANQGSEA. Trimming cost V 7 bases and J 5 bases; bases outside gene matches: 9. The CDR3 DNA is TGCAGCGCTGCACGTGGGACAGGCAATGAAAAACTGTTTTTT. Its translation is CSAARGTGNEKLFF.